The T cell receptor (beta chain) described here comes from a study of glioma-infiltrating T cells. This clonotype was counted between two and nine times. Its matching antigen is unknown. V lost 3 bases and J lost 8, with 8 bases in between. CDR1 is LNHDA and CDR2 is SQIVND in the germline V gene (reference sequence). CDR3 length: 12 residues. Amplification of TCR alpha and beta CDR3 regions from RNA used iRepertoire nested multiplex PCR. Tissue mRNA or PBMC total RNA, roughly 95-400 ng, went into one-step reverse transcription and amplification. From the multiplex PCR reads, TCRdb called clonotypes with MiXCR, one entry per CDR3 protein. There are about 110,000 distinct CDR3 sequences in the sample; approximately 26% occur only once, and roughly 37% lies in the top ten. Whole-study findings and limits: Only very few CDR3 sequences appeared in both tissue and blood. Tissue-blood divergence was below expectation in non-neoplastic patients, above in gliomas.

The origin of this receptor is a human donor with low-grade glioma or glioblastoma, undergoing nonglioma brain surgery, or in good health (not recorded which). The specimen sequenced was glioma tissue, nonneoplastic brain tissue, or PBMCs (not recorded which). The V gene is TRBV19, the J gene TRBJ2-1, with TRBD2 as a possible D gene (6 bases). Written as DNA, the CDR3 is TGTGCCAGTAGTATCACGGGAGATGAGCAGTTCTTC. Translated, it gives CASSITGDEQFF.